These 24 T cell receptor beta chains came from one sample sequenced in a study of CD8 T cells in Susac syndrome. About 0.45 to 1 ug RNA was reverse transcribed with random hexamers. TCRdb processed the immunoSEQ multiplex PCR reads anew with MiXCR; each CDR3 protein has one entry. The sample lists about 160,000 distinct CDR3 sequences; approximately 95% were seen once. Sequenced input: CD4+ T cells from PBMCs. These receptors came from a human donor with multiple sclerosis.

The V gene is TRBV6-2 or TRBV6-3, the J gene TRBJ1-1, with 8 nucleotides matching TRBD1. The CDR3 contains 17 residues. Germline-derived CDR1 and CDR2 are MNHEY and SVGEGT. V lost 6 bases, J lost 1 base, and 13 bases stayed unmatched. The CDR3 DNA reads TGTGCCAGCAGCCAGGAAGGGACAGGTTATACGAACACTGAAGCTTTCTTT. Translating gives CASSQEGTGYTNTEAFF.

This clonotype was seen only once. This chain connects TRBV29-1 to TRBJ2-3, with D unresolved. The CDR3 is made up of 13 amino acids. The germline CDR1 and CDR2 sequences are SQVTM and ANQGSEA. Trimming took 1 base from V and 1 from J, leaving 6 bases between them. The CDR3 protein is CSVEASRTDTQYF. The DNA for the CDR3 is TGCAGCGTTGAAGCATCTCGCACAGATACGCAGTATTTT.

This chain's CDR3 is CSTAGGSGANVLTF. DNA of the CDR3: TGCAGTACGGCGGGAGGGTCTGGGGCCAACGTCCTGACTTTC. The V gene is TRBV20-1, the J gene TRBJ2-6, with 9 bases matching TRBD2. The CDR3 covers 14 residues. Germline CDR1 and CDR2: DFQATT and SNEGSKA (reference sequence). With V trimmed by 8 bases and J by 1 base, 3 bases remained unmatched.

This clonotype was picked up one time. The chain joins TRBV27 to TRBJ1-5; D unresolved. Trimming took off 10 bases at V and 5 bases at J, with 21 bases between the two ends. The CDR3 runs 15 residues. Germline-derived CDR1 and CDR2 are MNHEY and SMNVEV (reference sequence). The CDR3 DNA sequence: TGTGCCACCGCCCGGACCACACCCCGGTATCAGCCCCAGCATTTT. Encoded protein: CATARTTPRYQPQHF.

The V gene is TRBV5-8, the J gene TRBJ1-2, with no clear D. V lost 3 bases and J lost 8, with 20 bases in between. Germline V lookup: CDR1 SGHTS, CDR2 YDEGEE. The CDR3 is 15 amino acids. The CDR3 DNA is TGTGCCAGCAGCTATTCGGCAGGACTCGCGGGAGGCTACACCTTC. As protein: CASSYSAGLAGGYTF.

The rearrangement joins TRBV27 to TRBJ1-3; D is unresolved. V dropped 6 bases and J dropped 7 bases, with 16 bases sitting between them. Germline loops: CDR1 MNHEY, CDR2 SMNVEV (reference sequence). The CDR3 is made up of 14 amino acids. In DNA, the CDR3 is TGTGCCAGCAGCCTGACTGGCAGGAGGAACACCATATATTTT. Protein: CASSLTGRRNTIYF.

This rearrangement joins TRBV2 to TRBJ2-5; 7 bases fit TRBD1. The ends lost 5 bases at V and 4 bases at J; junction bases unmatched: 10. The CDR3 loop spans 15 amino acids. Germline CDR1 SNHLY, CDR2 FYNNEI. CDR3 nucleotides: TGTGCCAGCAGTTCACCGGGACAGCCCCTAGAGACCCAGTACTTC. The encoded protein is CASSSPGQPLETQYF. Looking up the rest from reference TRBV2 and TRBJ2-5 gives the full variable domain: EPEVTQTPSHQVTQMGQEVILRCVPISNHLYFYWYRQILGQKVEFLVSFYNNEISEKSEIFDDQFSVERPDGSNFTLKIRSTKLEDSAMYFCASSSPGQPLETQYFGPGTRLLVL.

The chain recombines TRBV5-1 with TRBJ2-1; no firm D call. With 6 bases removed from V and 6 bases from J, the gap between germline ends came to 13 bases. CDR3 length: 13 residues. The germline V gene has CDR1 SGHRS and CDR2 YFSETQ. The CDR3 reads CASTDGTLNEQFF. The CDR3 nucleotides are TGCGCCAGCACGGACGGAACTCTCAATGAGCAGTTCTTC.

This chain connects TRBV6-5 to TRBJ2-5, with 13 positions matching TRBD2. V lost 2 bases, J lost 4 bases, and 10 bases stayed unmatched. Germline V gene lookup returns CDR1 MNHEY and CDR2 SVGAGI. The CDR3 spans 18 residues. As DNA, the CDR3 is TGTGCCAGCAGTTACGGGAAGGGACTAGCGGGAAAGGGAGAGACCCAGTACTTC. It specifies CASSYGKGLAGKGETQYF.

The chain employs TRBV4-3 and TRBJ2-3, with D perhaps TRBD1 (5 bases). This CDR3 region has 14 residues. The germline CDR1 and CDR2 sequences are LGHNA and YSLEER. V was cut by 2 bases and J by 6 bases, with 12 bases left in between. CDR3 in DNA: TGCGCCAGCAGCCAATGGGGCAGGGCTGATACGCAGTATTTT. Amino acid sequence: CASSQWGRADTQYF.

The gene calls are TRBV12-3 or TRBV12-4 and TRBJ1-5; tentative D call: TRBD1 (5 bases). The CDR3 spans 15 residues. Trimming pared 3 bases from V and 5 bases from J, leaving 14 bases between. CDR3 DNA sequence: TGTGCCAGCAGTTTCTGGCAGGGACCTTATCAGCCCCAGCATTTT. Residues: CASSFWQGPYQPQHF.

The CDR3 DNA reads as TGTGCCAGCAGTCTTACAGGGGGCGCGAACACCGGGGAGCTGTTTTTT. It codes for CASSLTGGANTGELFF. This sequence joins TRBV2 and TRBJ2-2; 9 bases agree with TRBD1. Germline-derived CDR1 and CDR2 are SNHLY and FYNNEI. V was clipped by 5 bases and J by 0 bases; unmatched bases: 4. This CDR3 is 16 amino acids long.

This chain connects TRBV5-1 to TRBJ1-1; the D is unclear. Between the trimmed V and J ends, which lost 1 base and 5 bases, there was a span of 12 bases. CDR3 size: 14 residues. Germline CDR1 reads SGHRS; CDR2 reads YFSETQ. The CDR3 sequence is CASSLIPSRTEAFF. CDR3 DNA sequence: TGCGCCAGCAGCTTGATCCCGAGTCGTACTGAAGCTTTCTTT.

This chain uses TRBV12-3 or TRBV12-4 with TRBJ1-1; D is uncertain. This CDR3 region has 13 residues. Deletions cut 5 bases from V and 0 bases from J, with 7 bases between. This CDR3 reads CASSAHLNTEAFF. In nucleotides, the CDR3 is TGTGCCAGCAGTGCCCACTTGAACACTGAAGCTTTCTTT.

The chain has TRBV30 and TRBJ2-5; no clear D. Trimming shortened V by 1 base and J by 4 bases, and 7 bases separated the two germline ends. CDR1 is GTSNPN and CDR2 is SVGIG in the germline V gene (reference sequence). This CDR3 comprises 12 residues. CDR3 sequence reads: CAWSALGETQYF. As DNA, the CDR3 is TGTGCCTGGAGTGCACTCGGAGAGACCCAGTACTTC.

V gene TRBV29-1 combines with J gene TRBJ1-5; perhaps TRBD1 as D (5 bases). The V gene's germline CDR1 is SQVTM and CDR2 ANQGSEA. Trimming cost V 6 bases and J 0 bases, with 9 bases left between them. This CDR3 is built from 13 residues. In DNA form, the CDR3 reads TGCAGCGTCGGGGGAAATAGCAATCAGCCCCAGCATTTT. It is translated as CSVGGNSNQPQHF.

The J gene is TRBJ1-3, the V gene TRBV4-3, with D possibly TRBD1 on 6 matching bases. The germline CDR1 and CDR2 sequences are LGHNA and YSLEER. With 4 bases removed from V and 7 bases from J, the gap between germline ends came to 26 bases. The CDR3 extends over 18 amino acids. CDR3 amino acids: CASSRGNSRGGHLNTIYF. The DNA of the CDR3 is TGCGCCAGCAGCCGAGGAAACAGCAGGGGTGGACACTTGAACACCATATATTTT.

The rearrangement joins TRBV28 to TRBJ1-1; D is possibly TRBD1 (6 bases). Germline V gene sequence: CDR1 MDHEN, CDR2 SYDVKM. V was clipped by 1 base and J by 6 bases, with 15 bases between them. This CDR3 region has 15 residues. The CDR3 here is CASSLSDRWAAEAFF. Written as DNA, the CDR3 is TGTGCCAGCAGTTTATCTGACAGGTGGGCTGCTGAAGCTTTCTTT.

This chain uses TRBV19 with TRBJ2-7, with 11 bases aligning to TRBD2. CDR3 length: 14 residues. V lost 9 bases to trimming and J lost 2 bases; unmatched junction nucleotides: 6. Germline V CDR1 and CDR2: LNHDA, SQIVND (reference sequence). CDR3 in amino acids: CASQRTSGPYEQYF. The CDR3 DNA reads as TGTGCCAGCCAAAGGACTAGCGGGCCCTACGAGCAGTACTTC.

The rearrangement links TRBV30 to TRBJ1-5; D might be TRBD1 (5 bases). With 2 bases removed from V and 7 bases from J, the gap between germline ends came to 12 bases. The CDR3 is 13 residues long. Germline CDR1 GTSNPN, CDR2 SVGIG (reference sequence). Here the CDR3 DNA reads TGTGCCTGGAGTTCGGGGGATACGCAGCCCCAGCATTTT. This encodes CAWSSGDTQPQHF.

The rearrangement joins TRBV9 to TRBJ1-1; D gene unclear. Germline V gene data show CDR1 as SGDLS and CDR2 as YYNGEE. V lost 4 bases to trimming and J lost 6 bases, with 13 bases between them. CDR3 size: 13 residues. The CDR3 DNA reads as TGTGCCAGCAGCCCGACCCTTGGCGCTGAAGCTTTCTTT. It translates to CASSPTLGAEAFF. Full variable domain (remainder filled in from reference TRBV9 and TRBJ1-1): DSGVTQTPKHLITATGQRVTLRCSPRSGDLSVYWYQQSLDQGLQFLIQYYNGEERAKGNILERFSAQQFPDLHSELNLSSLELGDSALYFCASSPTLGAEAFFGQGTRLTVV.

The genes are TRBV2 and TRBJ1-4; TRBD1 aligns across 9 bases. The CDR3 contains 13 residues. Looked up from germline, CDR1 is SNHLY and CDR2 is FYNNEI. The ends lost 8 bases at V and 8 bases at J; junction bases unmatched: 6. The CDR3 DNA follows: TGTGCCAGCGAGGGGACAGGGCGGGAAAAACTGTTTTTT. Its protein is CASEGTGREKLFF.

The V call is TRBV12-3 or TRBV12-4, the J call TRBJ2-1; 10 positions agree with TRBD1. The CDR3 totals 15 residues. With V trimmed by 6 bases and J by 4 bases, 6 bases remained unmatched. The CDR3 spells CASSVPGQGYNEQFF. The CDR3 bases are TGTGCCAGCAGCGTACCGGGACAGGGGTACAATGAGCAGTTCTTC.

The table lists this clonotype with a few counts. The chain employs TRBV5-1 and TRBJ2-2; unclear D gene. This CDR3 spans 14 amino acids. The germline gives CDR1 SGHRS, CDR2 YFSETQ. V dropped 1 base and J dropped 3 bases, with 7 bases sitting between them. CDR3: CASSLRPDTGELFF. The CDR3, as DNA: TGCGCCAGCAGCTTGAGGCCAGACACCGGGGAGCTGTTTTTT.